The rows below give T cell receptor beta chains drawn from one sample of a study of CD8 T cells in ankylosing spondylitis. A single record per CDR3 protein comes from TCRdb applying MiXCR to the 5' RACE reads. The sample yields 350,000 or so distinct CDR3 sequences, around a tenth seen once. Material for sequencing was blood, either unsorted or a sorted T cell fraction (not recorded which). The receptors come from a female donor with ankylosing spondylitis or in good health (not recorded which). Both conserved end residues are part of each CDR3. The order of the fields is J gene, D gene, V gene, clone size, CDR3 DNA, CDR3 protein. The D gene is left open where the match is weak. Clone size, where shown, is once, few, many, or a class for clones that have expanded.

TRBJ1-1 - TRBV7-2 many TGTGCCAGCAGCTTAGCGAACACGTTGAACACTGAAGCTTTCTTT CASSLANTLNTEAFF
TRBJ1-6 TRBD1 TRBV5-1 - TGCGCCAGCAGCCCGGGACAGGGACGGTCACCCCTCCACTTT CASSPGQGRSPLHF
TRBJ2-2 - TRBV5-1 many TGTGCCAGCAGCTTAAACACCGGGGAGCTGTTTTTT CASSLNTGELFF
TRBJ2-7 - TRBV5-6 many TGTGCCAGCAGCGAGGCCCGGGAAGAATTCTACGAGCAGTACTTC CASSEAREEFYEQYF
TRBJ2-4 TRBD2 TRBV20-1 many TGCAGTGCTTGGACTAGCGGCCTATTAGCCAAAAACATTCAGTACTTC CSAWTSGLLAKNIQYF
TRBJ2-1 - TRBV12-3/TRBV12-4 - TGTGCCAGCAGTTCACGGACTCCCAGCAATGAGCAGTTCTTC CASSSRTPSNEQFF
TRBJ1-2 - TRBV21-1 many TGTGCCAGCAGCAAAGCGAGTGGGAATCATCATGGCTACACCTTC CASSKASGNHHGYTF
TRBJ1-5 - TRBV3-1 - TGTGCCACCACCCCGCGGACGGCCCCTCGCGAGCCCCAGCATTTT CATTPRTAPREPQHF
TRBJ2-5 TRBD2 TRBV30 - TGTGCCTGGAGTGTACCTAGCGGGAGCCGTGGGACCCAGTACTTC CAWSVPSGSRGTQYF
TRBJ2-7 - TRBV7-2 many TGTGCCAGCAGCTCCAGGGCAGGGGATTCTTACGAGCAGTACTTC CASSSRAGDSYEQYF
TRBJ1-2 - TRBV7-9 few TGTGCCAGCAGCCTAGGGGAGGCCTTGAACTATGGCTACACCTTC CASSLGEALNYGYTF
TRBJ2-2 - TRBV5-1 few TGCGCCAGTGGGGGACAGAACACCGGGGAGCTGTTTTTT CASGGQNTGELFF
TRBJ2-7 - TRBV27 - TGTGCCAGCAGTTTAGGGGCGATCTACGAGCAGTACTTC CASSLGAIYEQYF
TRBJ2-1 - TRBV12-3/TRBV12-4 many TGTGCCAGCAGTTTAGAACTACGTCACCGTGAGAGCAATGAGCAGTTCTTC CASSLELRHRESNEQFF
TRBJ1-2 - TRBV20-1 many TGCAGTGCTAGAGTCCTACGACAGTCCTTTCACTATGGCTACACCTTC CSARVLRQSFHYGYTF
TRBJ1-4 - TRBV12-3/TRBV12-4 many TGTGCCAGCAGACCAGGAAAAGGGTCCCGGGTGTTTTTT CASRPGKGSRVFF
TRBJ2-1 TRBD2 TRBV28 many TGTGCCAGCAGTCCTAGCGGGGGGATCAATGAGCAGTTCTTC CASSPSGGINEQFF
TRBJ2-1 TRBD2 TRBV27 few TGTGCCAGCAGTAGGCTAGCGGGAGAAAATGAGCAGTTCTTC CASSRLAGENEQFF
TRBJ2-1 TRBD1 TRBV24-1 many TGTGCCACCAGTGATCCCCGGCTTGGGACAGAAATCAAATACAATGAGCAGTTCTTC CATSDPRLGTEIKYNEQFF
TRBJ2-3 - TRBV5-6 many TGTGCCAGCAGCTTCCAGGGTGGATCAGTCACAGATACGCAGTATTTT CASSFQGGSVTDTQYF
TRBJ1-1 - TRBV10-3 many TGTGCCATCAGTGGAGCGGGCACTGAAGCTTTCTTT CAISGAGTEAFF
TRBJ2-5 - TRBV7-6 many TGTGCCAGCAGCTTAGGAGTGGGACTTATAGAGCAAGAGACCCAGTACTTC CASSLGVGLIEQETQYF
TRBJ1-6 - TRBV20-1 many TGCAGTGCTAGTAGTACGAATTCACCCCTCCACTTT CSASSTNSPLHF
TRBJ1-5 TRBD1 TRBV28 many TGTGCCAGCAGTTCGGGACAGGGGAGGGGATATAGCAATCAGCCCCAGCATTTT CASSSGQGRGYSNQPQHF
TRBJ2-1 - TRBV5-1 many TGCGCCAGCAGCTTGGACGGAGACAATGAGCAGTTCTTC CASSLDGDNEQFF
TRBJ1-3 - TRBV5-1 many TGCGCCAGCAGCTTAACTCACATGGGTGGAAACACCATATATTTT CASSLTHMGGNTIYF
TRBJ2-1 - TRBV7-2 few TGTGCCAGCAGCTTAGCCCGAAAGGGCAATGAGCAGTTCTTC CASSLARKGNEQFF
TRBJ2-1 TRBD2 TRBV28 many TGTGCCAGCAGCGATCTAGCGGGGGGATACAATGAGCAGTTCTTC CASSDLAGGYNEQFF
TRBJ2-6 - TRBV6-1 - TGTGCCAGCACCCTGGACTCTGGGGCCAACGTCCTGACTTTC CASTLDSGANVLTF
TRBJ2-1 TRBD1 TRBV20-1 few TGCAGTGCTAGAGACTGGGGACAGTACAATGAGCAGTTCTTC CSARDWGQYNEQFF
TRBJ2-3 TRBD2 TRBV2 - TGTGCCAGCTGTCCCGACGGCCCTCTAGCGGGAGTGCCCGATACGCAGTATTTT CASCPDGPLAGVPDTQYF
TRBJ2-3 - TRBV5-6 many TGTGCCAGCAGCTCCTACAAGCGGTCGACAGATACGCAGTATTTT CASSSYKRSTDTQYF
TRBJ2-2 TRBD2 TRBV15 many TGTGCCACGTCCCGGGAGGGCGACGGGGAGCTGTTTTTT CATSREGDGELFF
TRBJ1-3 - TRBV7-6 few TGTGCCAGCAGCACGGACCCACACAATGGAAACACCATATATTTT CASSTDPHNGNTIYF
TRBJ1-5 TRBD1 TRBV28 - TGTGCCACCGAGGGGGCCTGGAATCAGCCCCAGCATTTT CATEGAWNQPQHF
TRBJ2-6 TRBD1 TRBV10-2 many TGCGCCAGCAGGCGGGACAGGGTGTCTATTGGGGCCAACGTCCTGACTTTC CASRRDRVSIGANVLTF
TRBJ1-1 TRBD1 TRBV24-1 - TGTGCCACCAGTGAGCGACAGGGGCAAGCTTTCTTT CATSERQGQAFF
TRBJ1-2 - TRBV27 few TGTGCCAGCAGTTTAACGAGTCAGGCCCCCTTTAACTATGGCTACACCTTC CASSLTSQAPFNYGYTF
TRBJ2-1 - TRBV5-1 few TGCGCCAGCAGCAAGGGCAGAAGCTCCTACAATGAGCAGTTCTTC CASSKGRSSYNEQFF
TRBJ2-7 TRBD1 TRBV5-1 many TGCGCCAGCAGCTCCGGGACAGGGGGCTACGAGCAGTACTTC CASSSGTGGYEQYF
TRBJ1-3 TRBD1 TRBV4-1 few TGCGCCAGCAGCCAAGATGGGCCCCCCGACAGGGCAATAAGAAACACCATATATTTT CASSQDGPPDRAIRNTIYF
TRBJ2-7 - TRBV28 many TGTGCCAGCAGCCTCCTTCGGGTTAACGAGCAGTACTTC CASSLLRVNEQYF
TRBJ2-6 - TRBV6-5 - TGTGCCAGCAGTTACTCGAAAGGGGGGCGCGGGGCCAACGTCCTGACTTTC CASSYSKGGRGANVLTF
TRBJ2-2 TRBD1 TRBV7-9 many TGTGCCAGCAGCTTAGCTGGGGACAGGGGTGTTTCCGGGGAGCTGTTTTTT CASSLAGDRGVSGELFF
TRBJ2-7 - TRBV10-3 - TGTGCCATCAGAGACCCTCTCCGTTCATCCTACGAGCAGTACTTC CAIRDPLRSSYEQYF
TRBJ2-7 TRBD2 TRBV20-1 many TGCAGTGCTAAAGGGCGGGAGGGACTCGACGAGCAGTACTTC CSAKGREGLDEQYF
TRBJ2-2 TRBD2 TRBV18 many TGTGCCAGCTCACCAACTAGCGGAGACACCGGGGAGCTGTTTTTT CASSPTSGDTGELFF
TRBJ2-2 - TRBV5-1 - TGCGCCAGCAGCTTGGGAGGTCAGAAGAACGCCGGGGAGCTGTTTTTT CASSLGGQKNAGELFF
TRBJ2-3 - TRBV21-1 many TGTGCCAGCAGCATGGCCCGGGACAGGATCGTCGATACGCAGTATTTT CASSMARDRIVDTQYF
TRBJ2-3 TRBD2 TRBV15 few TGTGCCACCAGCAGAGAGCGGGGGGGCGCAGATACGCAGTATTTT CATSRERGGADTQYF